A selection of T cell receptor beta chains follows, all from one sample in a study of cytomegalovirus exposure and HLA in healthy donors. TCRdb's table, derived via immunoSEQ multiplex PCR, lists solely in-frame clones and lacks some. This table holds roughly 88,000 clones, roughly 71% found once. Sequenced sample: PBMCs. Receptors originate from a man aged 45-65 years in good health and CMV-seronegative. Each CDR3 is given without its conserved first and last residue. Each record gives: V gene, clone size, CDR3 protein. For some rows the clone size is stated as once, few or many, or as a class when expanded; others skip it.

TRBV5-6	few	ASSLGQGYSNQPQH
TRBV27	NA	ASSLKQGANYGYT
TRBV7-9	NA	ASNNGGRGGNEQF
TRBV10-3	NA	AISEPKAGHTEAF
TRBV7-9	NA	ASSQGARNEKLF
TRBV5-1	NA	ASSPGQVGSPLH
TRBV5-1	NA	ASRSTGAGGELF
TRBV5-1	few	ASSSMGQGGGNIQY
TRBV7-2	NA	ASSFPPGVYEQY
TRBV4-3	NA	ASSQDLSGSNQPQH
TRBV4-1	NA	ASSQRGTASNQPQH
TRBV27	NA	ASSLGLAGVWEQF
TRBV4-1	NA	ASSREVGQGGFSQY
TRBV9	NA	ASSLGGARTEAF
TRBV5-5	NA	ASSLSGLAPLFS
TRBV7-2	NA	ASSRFPGTGYYEQY
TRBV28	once	ASRYSGSGGTEAF
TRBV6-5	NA	ASTPAVAGGTQY
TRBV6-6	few	AGSSGSSYNEQF
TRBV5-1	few	ASSSGLAGGPAYEQY
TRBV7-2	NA	ASSFGTRLNYGYT
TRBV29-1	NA	SGGPEGVYGYT
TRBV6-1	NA	ASSVTGWANQPQH
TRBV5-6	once	ASSPSQGPVSYGYT
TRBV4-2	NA	ASSQDPASGPNEQF
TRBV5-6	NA	ASSLWGGTEAF
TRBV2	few	ASSEAGTTGANVLT
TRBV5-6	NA	ASSLEVGGVDTEAF
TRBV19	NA	ASSISPSADVTNTEAF
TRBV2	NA	ASSEAHAGKVEKLF
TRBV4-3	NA	ASSQAWNRGQETQY
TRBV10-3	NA	AISEGQYEQY
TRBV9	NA	ASSVAIGTGAGTQY
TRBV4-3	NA	ASSQTEMDTQY
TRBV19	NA	ASSIRGNQPQH
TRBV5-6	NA	ASSLPGLYEQY
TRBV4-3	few	ASSQGLAGHTQY
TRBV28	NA	ASSLWFGGQGTEAF
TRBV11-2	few	ASEVGGQNYYGYT
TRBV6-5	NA	ASSYRAGATDTQY
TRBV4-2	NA	ASSRQFETGASYGYT
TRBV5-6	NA	ASSLAGGDQPQH
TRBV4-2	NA	ASSLPSGPKGAF
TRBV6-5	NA	ASSYGGSNSPLH
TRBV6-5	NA	ASRARLTSAYEQY
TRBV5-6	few	ASSARDRGVYT